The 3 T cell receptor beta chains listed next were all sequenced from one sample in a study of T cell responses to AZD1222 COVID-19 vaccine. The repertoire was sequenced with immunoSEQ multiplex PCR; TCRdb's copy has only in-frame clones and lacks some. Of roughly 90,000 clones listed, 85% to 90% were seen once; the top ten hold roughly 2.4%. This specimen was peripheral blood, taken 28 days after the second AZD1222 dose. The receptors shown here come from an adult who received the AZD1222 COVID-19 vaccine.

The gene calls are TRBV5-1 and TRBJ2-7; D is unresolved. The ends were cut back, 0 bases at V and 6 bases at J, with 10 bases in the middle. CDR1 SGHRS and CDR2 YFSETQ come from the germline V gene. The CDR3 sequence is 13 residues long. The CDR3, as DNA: TGCGCCAGCAGCTTGGCGGGCCGTTCCGAGCAGTACTTC. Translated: CASSLAGRSEQYF.

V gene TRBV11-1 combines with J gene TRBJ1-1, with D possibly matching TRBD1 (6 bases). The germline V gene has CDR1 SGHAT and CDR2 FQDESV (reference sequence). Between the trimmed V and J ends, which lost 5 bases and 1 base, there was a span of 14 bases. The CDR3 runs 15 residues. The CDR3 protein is CASSGVRGRNTEAFF. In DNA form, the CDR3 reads TGTGCCAGCAGCGGAGTCAGGGGACGGAACACTGAAGCTTTCTTT.

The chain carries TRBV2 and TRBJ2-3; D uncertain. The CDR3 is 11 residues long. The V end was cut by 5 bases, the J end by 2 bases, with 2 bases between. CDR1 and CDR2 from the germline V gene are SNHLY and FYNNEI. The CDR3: CASSPTDTQYF. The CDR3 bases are TGTGCCAGCAGTCCCACAGATACGCAGTATTTT.